The T cell receptor (beta chain) described here comes from a study of shared clonotypes between healthy human individuals. Study results and limitations: In the sorted subsets, rarefaction showed sequencing was incomplete despite large depth.

Germline-derived CDR1 and CDR2 are SGHAT and FQNNGV. The CDR3 covers 15 residues. The trim removed 5 bases at V and 2 bases at J, leaving 7 bases unmatched. It was at deep level that the assay was run. Using immunoSEQ multiplex PCR, the repertoire was profiled, and TCRdb retains in-frame clones only, with some absent. The sample records approximately 330,000 clones, roughly 80% being singletons. About this clone itself: Its specificity is unknown.

This rearrangement joins TRBV11-2 to TRBJ2-5; 8 bases line up with TRBD2. The material sequenced was memory CD4+ T cells sorted from blood. Sample subset: CD45RA-negative fraction. The TCR comes from a man younger than 40 in good health. The chain's CDR3 is CASSPLLAEQETQYF. The CDR3 DNA follows: TGTGCCAGCAGCCCCTTACTAGCGGAGCAAGAGACCCAGTACTTC. The whole variable domain, filled in from reference TRBV11-2 and TRBJ2-5, reads EAGVAQSPRYKIIEKRQSVAFWCNPISGHATLYWYQQILGQGPKLLIQFQNNGVVDDSQLPKDRFSAERLKGVDSTLKIQPAKLEDSAVYLCASSPLLAEQETQYFGPGTRLLVL.